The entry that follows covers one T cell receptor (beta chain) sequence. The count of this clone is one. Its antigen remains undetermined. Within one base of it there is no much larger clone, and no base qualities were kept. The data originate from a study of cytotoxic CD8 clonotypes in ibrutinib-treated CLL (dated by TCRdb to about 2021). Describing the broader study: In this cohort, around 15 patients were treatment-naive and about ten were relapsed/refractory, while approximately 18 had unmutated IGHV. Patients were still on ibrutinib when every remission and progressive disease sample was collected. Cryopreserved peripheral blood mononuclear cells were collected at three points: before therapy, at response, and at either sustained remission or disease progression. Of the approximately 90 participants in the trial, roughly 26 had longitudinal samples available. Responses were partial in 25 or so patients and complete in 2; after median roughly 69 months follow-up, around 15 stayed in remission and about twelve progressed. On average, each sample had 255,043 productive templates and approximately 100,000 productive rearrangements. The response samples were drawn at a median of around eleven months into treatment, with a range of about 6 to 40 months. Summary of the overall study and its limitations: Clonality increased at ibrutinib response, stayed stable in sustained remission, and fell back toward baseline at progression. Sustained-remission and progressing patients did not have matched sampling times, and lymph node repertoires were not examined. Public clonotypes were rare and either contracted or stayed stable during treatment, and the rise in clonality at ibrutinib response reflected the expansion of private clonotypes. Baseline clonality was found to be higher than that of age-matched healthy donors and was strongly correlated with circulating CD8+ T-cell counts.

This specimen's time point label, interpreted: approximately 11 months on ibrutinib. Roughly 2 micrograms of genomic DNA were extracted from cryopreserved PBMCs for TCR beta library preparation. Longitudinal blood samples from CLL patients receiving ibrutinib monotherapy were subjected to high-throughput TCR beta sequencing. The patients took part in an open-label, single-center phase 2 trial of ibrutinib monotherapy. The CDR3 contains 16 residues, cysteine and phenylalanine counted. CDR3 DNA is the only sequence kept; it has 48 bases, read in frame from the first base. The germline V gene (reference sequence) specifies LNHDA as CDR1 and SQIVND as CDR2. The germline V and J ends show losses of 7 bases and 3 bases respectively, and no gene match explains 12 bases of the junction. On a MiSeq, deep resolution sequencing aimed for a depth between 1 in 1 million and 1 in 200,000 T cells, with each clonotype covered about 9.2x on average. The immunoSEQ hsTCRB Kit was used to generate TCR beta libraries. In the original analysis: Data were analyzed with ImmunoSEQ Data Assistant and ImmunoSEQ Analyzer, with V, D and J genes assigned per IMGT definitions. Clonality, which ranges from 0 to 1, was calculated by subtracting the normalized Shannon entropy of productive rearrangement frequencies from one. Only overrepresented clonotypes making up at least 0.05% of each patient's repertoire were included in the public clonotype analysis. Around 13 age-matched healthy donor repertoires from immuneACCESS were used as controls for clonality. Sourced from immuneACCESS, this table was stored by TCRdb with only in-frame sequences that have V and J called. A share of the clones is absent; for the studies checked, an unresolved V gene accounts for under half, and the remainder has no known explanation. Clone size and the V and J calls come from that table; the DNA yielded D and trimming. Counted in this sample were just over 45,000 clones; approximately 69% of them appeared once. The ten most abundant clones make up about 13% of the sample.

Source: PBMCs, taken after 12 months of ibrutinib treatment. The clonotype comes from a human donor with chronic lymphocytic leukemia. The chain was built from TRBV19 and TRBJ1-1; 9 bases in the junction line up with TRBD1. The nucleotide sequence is TGTGCCAGTACCCTACTCCGGGACAGGGTTGACACTGAAGCTTTCTTT. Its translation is CASTLLRDRVDTEAFF.